This TCR beta chain was sequenced in a study of T cell repertoires in aging, cancer and after chemotherapy (dated by TCRdb to between 2018 and 2021). At the level of the whole study: Six donor age groups were covered, ranging from 30 or younger up to 70 or older, and each group contained at least three individuals. In the hematological group, paired pre- and post-chemotherapy samples were obtained from chronic lymphocytic leukemia patients treated with fludarabine- or bendamustine-based regimens. Peripheral blood TCR beta repertoires from healthy donors and cancer patients were profiled to examine immunoaging and T cell reconstitution after chemotherapy. The full dataset contained approximately 9.6 million TCR reads. A cohort of 220 or so cancer patients (94 with hematological and around 120 with solid cancers) was assembled, and 95 healthy donors were included as a reference group. Here is what the overall study found, with its caveats: Hematological cancer patients had infiltration of lymphoid organs, and this infiltration may itself impair thymic emigration or peripheral T cell expansion. The authors noted that the repertoire data do not allow conclusions about immunological memory after chemotherapy. In healthy donors, the decline in TCR diversity with age was mainly due to loss of richness, whereas in cancer patients loss of evenness also played a role. Significantly lower blood TCR diversity and higher clonality were observed in untreated patients with hematological or solid cancers than in age-matched healthy donors. Median generation probability increased over the chemotherapy interval in both cancer cohorts, suggesting repertoire reconstitution through rebound thymic output.

Based on the germline V gene (reference sequence), the CDR1 and CDR2 sequences are DFQATT and SNEGSKA. The CDR3 numbers 14 residues from cysteine through phenylalanine. The DNA shown is the 42-base CDR3, in frame from base 1. Trimming accounts for 6 bases at V and 7 bases at J, while the number of junction bases matched to no gene is 9. TCR beta rearrangements were amplified from genomic DNA isolated from peripheral blood, not from sorted cells or RNA. This clonotype was observed a few times. The target of this receptor is not known. There are no base qualities to consult, and no much larger clone falls within one base. Rearranged TRB sequences spanning V, D and J segments were amplified in a multiplex touch-down PCR with a mixed TRB-A/B primer pool. Illumina adapters and sample indices were added to the amplicons in two consecutive PCR reactions performed with Phusion HS II polymerase. After gel purification with the NucleoSpin Gel and PCR Clean-up kit, the amplicons were checked using Qubit and an Agilent 2100 Bioanalyzer. Sequencing of libraries was carried out on an Illumina MiSeq in 600-cycle, single-indexed, paired-end runs. The authors' pipeline ran thus. Processing of the TRB sequences was carried out with MiXCR versions 2.12 and 3.0.5. Each unique CDR3 nucleotide sequence counted as one clone, and only productive sequences with at least two reads were retained. The repertoire metrics were Shannon diversity, evenness, clonality (defined as one minus evenness), and alpha-parameterized diversity profiles covering alpha 0 to 5. Generation probabilities of clones in paired pre- and post-chemotherapy samples were computed with the IGoR algorithm. The public reads were reprocessed in TCRdb via fastp at Q25 and MiXCR, keeping in-frame beta chains. CDR3 protein duplicates are merged, each entry listing the most common genes and DNA. The V and J calls follow TCRdb's processing rather than the paper's. The sample contains thousands of distinct CDR3 sequences, over 20% of them found a single time. Together, the top ten hold around 8.5% of the sample.

The sample consisted of blood. This TCR came from a human donor with a blood cancer. The receptor chain draws on TRBV20-1 and TRBJ1-4; TRBD1 fits 9 bases in the junction. The sequence in DNA is TGCAGTGCCATCCCGGGACAGGGTAGTGAAAAACTGTTTTTT. It is translated as CSAIPGQGSEKLFF.